What follows describes a single TCR beta chain. Assay: immunoSEQ multiplex PCR; the TCRdb copy retains only in-frame clones and omits some. The table shows 44,000 or so clones, with 88% occurring only once. The source of the sample is a study of T cell changes during pregnancy in multiple sclerosis. The origin of this receptor is a female donor in good health, enrolled as a control in a pregnancy study. Sequencing used CD8+ T cells from peripheral blood mononuclear cells, obtained after pregnancy.

The CDR3 here is CASSLASGGRETQYF. The CDR3 coding sequence is TGTGCCAGCAGCTTGGCGTCAGGGGGCCGAGAGACCCAGTACTTC. This rearrangement joins TRBV7-9 to TRBJ2-5, with 8 bases identical to TRBD1. The germline V gene has CDR1 SEHNR and CDR2 FQNEAQ (reference sequence). The CDR3 runs 15 residues. V gave up 3 bases and J gave up 4 bases; unmatched junction bases: 7.